This T cell receptor (beta chain) was recovered during a study of blood T cells in healthy people across ages. This clonotype appeared a few times. A sample-barcoded 5' primer and a J-beta primer mix were used in a second PCR of about 7 to 12 cycles. MiXCR, applied by TCRdb to the 5' RACE reads, yields one record per CDR3 protein. The table includes some 1,800,000 distinct CDR3 sequences, about two fifths detected once. Specimen: blood. The clonotype was recovered from a human donor in good health.

In nucleotides, the CDR3 is TGTGCCACCAGCAGAGATCGGGGGAACACTGAAGCTTTCTTT. As protein: CATSRDRGNTEAFF. This chain uses TRBV15 with TRBJ1-1; no clear D. This CDR3 is 14 amino acids long. Trimming pared 0 bases from V and 1 base from J, leaving 6 bases between. CDR1 and CDR2 (germline): LNHNV, YYDKDF (reference sequence).